Listed here are 30 T cell receptor beta chains from one sample, sequenced in a study of blood T cell repertoires in COVID-19. Assay: immunoSEQ multiplex PCR; the TCRdb copy retains only in-frame clones and omits some. The sample records 150,000 to 200,000 clones, less than 90% being singletons. The sample consisted of peripheral blood. Receptor source: a man aged 18 to 35 with active or convalescent COVID-19.

V usage is TRBV9 and J usage is TRBJ1-2; no definite D call. V was shortened by 2 bases and J by 1 base, with 6 bases between the two germline ends. CDR1 and CDR2 (germline): SGDLS, YYNGEE. This CDR3 spans 13 amino acids. In nucleotides, the CDR3 is TGTGCCAGCAGCGTGTTCGGTAACTATGGCTACACCTTC. Its translation is CASSVFGNYGYTF.

Only one count was recorded for this clone. The J gene is TRBJ2-3, the V gene TRBV27, with 8 positions matching TRBD2. The CDR3 totals 16 residues. Germline-derived CDR1 and CDR2 are MNHEY and SMNVEV (reference sequence). The J segment lost 7 bases and the V segment lost 4 bases, leaving 13 bases of the junction unmatched. The CDR3, as DNA: TGTGCCAGCAGTTCGCACGGGACTAGGGCTTACAATACGCAGTATTTT. Protein: CASSSHGTRAYNTQYF.

CDR3 DNA sequence: TGTGCCAGCAGTTTACGACTCCCGGACTTCTCACGCCTTCGTAAACAAGAGACCCAGTACTTC. It translates to CASSLRLPDFSRLRKQETQYF. This chain connects TRBV27 to TRBJ2-5; D may be TRBD2 (5 bases). This CDR3 has 21 amino acids. V lost 2 bases and J 2 bases, leaving 30 bases between the germline ends. Germline V gives CDR1 MNHEY, CDR2 SMNVEV (reference sequence).

This clone was recorded once. This sequence joins TRBV28 and TRBJ2-5, with D possibly being TRBD1 (6 bases). V gave up 7 bases and J gave up 2 bases, with 17 bases separating them. The CDR3 runs 15 residues. The germline CDR1 and CDR2 sequences are MDHEN and SYDVKM. The CDR3 DNA is TGTGCCAGCAATCCGACAGGACCCCTACAAGAGACCCAGTACTTC. Protein: CASNPTGPLQETQYF.

The J gene is TRBJ1-5, the V gene TRBV2, with 7 positions matching TRBD1. J lost 7 bases, V lost 5 bases, and 5 bases had no gene match. Germline CDR1 reads SNHLY; CDR2 reads FYNNEI. The CDR3 runs 13 residues. The CDR3 DNA reads as TGTGCCAGCAGTCAAACAGGGGAACAGCCCCAGCATTTT. As protein: CASSQTGEQPQHF.

This clone was observed a handful of times. The chain joins TRBV18 to TRBJ1-1, with D tentatively TRBD1 (6 bases). Germline lookup yields CDR1 KGHSH and CDR2 LQKENI. Trimming removed 6 bases at V and 4 bases at J, with 12 bases between. This CDR3 comprises 13 residues. For the CDR3, the DNA is TGTGCCAGCTCTTGGACAGACGGCACTGAAGCTTTCTTT. Its translation: CASSWTDGTEAFF.

This chain uses TRBV19 with TRBJ2-7; 7 positions agree with TRBD2. Germline CDR1 reads LNHDA; CDR2 reads SQIVND (reference sequence). J gave up 4 bases and V 3 bases, and 9 bases lay outside the gene matches. The CDR3 has 15 residues. The CDR3 loop reads CASSIGAGDHYEQYF. CDR3 nucleotide sequence: TGTGCCAGTAGTATTGGGGCGGGGGACCATTACGAGCAGTACTTC.

This chain links TRBV11-1 with TRBJ2-7, with 9 bases that match TRBD1. The CDR3 covers 14 residues. Germline trimming cut 5 bases from V and 5 bases from J; bases unmatched to any gene: 7. Germline V gene lookup returns CDR1 SGHAT and CDR2 FQDESV (reference sequence). CDR3 DNA sequence: TGTGCCAGCAGCCCGGGACAGGGTAGTCACGAGCAGTACTTC. Translation gives CASSPGQGSHEQYF.

The genes are TRBV11-1 and TRBJ2-2, with 11 bases matching TRBD2. This CDR3 is 16 amino acids long. Germline V gives CDR1 SGHAT, CDR2 FQDESV (reference sequence). The ends lost 6 bases at V and 3 bases at J; junction bases unmatched: 6. The CDR3 region is CASSPPLAGDTGELFF. The CDR3, as DNA: TGTGCCAGCAGTCCACCACTAGCGGGAGACACCGGGGAGCTGTTTTTT.

The genes are TRBV5-6 and TRBJ1-2; D is possibly TRBD1 (6 bases). Trimming left V 0 bases short and J 5 bases short, with 14 bases between. This CDR3 contains 15 residues. Looked up from germline, CDR1 is SGHDT and CDR2 is YYEEEE. CDR3 bases: TGTGCCAGCAGCTTGGTACAGGGCGTACGTTATGGCTACACCTTC. Amino acids: CASSLVQGVRYGYTF.

The table lists this clone with a count of one. This chain connects TRBV11-2 to TRBJ2-1; a weak D match, TRBD1 (6 bases). Deletions cut 7 bases from V and 9 bases from J, with 16 bases between. The germline V gene encodes CDR1 SGHAT and CDR2 FQNNGV. The CDR3 spans 13 residues. CDR3 nucleotides: TGTGCCAGCACGGAGTGGGTAGGGGGTGAGCAGTTCTTC. As protein: CASTEWVGGEQFF.

The V and J genes are TRBV5-1 and TRBJ2-3; 7 nucleotides line up with TRBD2. This CDR3 has 17 residues. Germline-derived CDR1 and CDR2 are SGHRS and YFSETQ. V shed 5 bases, J shed 2 bases, and the junction held 14 bases outside the gene matches. The CDR3 DNA sequence: TGCGCCAGCAGGGGACTTAGTTTGCGGGGGACCACAGATACGCAGTATTTT. Its translation: CASRGLSLRGTTDTQYF.

The J gene is TRBJ2-4, the V gene TRBV10-1; D is ambiguous. Germline V gene sequence: CDR1 WNHNN, CDR2 SYGVQD (reference sequence). Trimming shortened V by 11 bases and J by 3 bases, and 14 bases separated the two germline ends. The length of the CDR3 is 13 residues. CDR3: CAAQTYIKNIQYF. CDR3 DNA sequence: TGCGCCGCCCAAACATATATCAAAAACATTCAGTACTTC.

V is TRBV10-1 and J is TRBJ1-2; TRBD1 matches at 9 bases. The CDR3 has 15 amino acids. Germline V CDR1 and CDR2: WNHNN, SYGVQD (reference sequence). With 4 bases clipped from V and 6 bases from J, the junction kept 9 bases outside the gene matches. As DNA, the CDR3 is TGCGCCAGCAGTGGAACCGGGACAGGGAGGGATGGCTACACCTTC. Translation: CASSGTGTGRDGYTF.

A word on this clone: Other DNA sequences in this specimen translate into the identical CDR3. The chain joins TRBV28 to TRBJ1-4; 7 positions match TRBD1. The CDR3 spans 13 residues. The V and J ends lost 2 bases and 7 bases, in that order; junction bases with no gene match: 1. The germline gives CDR1 MDHEN, CDR2 SYDVKM. This chain's CDR3 is CASSLDRVEKLFF. The CDR3 DNA is TGTGCCAGCAGTTTAGACAGGGTTGAAAAACTGTTTTTT.

The table lists this clone with a count of one. The same CDR3 can be traced to other DNA sequences in this sample. The chain couples TRBV29-1 to TRBJ1-3; TRBD1 matches 8 bases. Germline CDR1 SQVTM, CDR2 ANQGSEA. V gave up 3 bases and J gave up 4 bases; unmatched junction bases: 2. CDR3 size: 13 residues. CDR3 nucleotide sequence: TGCAGCGTTGAGTCAGGGGGCGGAAACACCATATATTTT. Amino acids: CSVESGGGNTIYF.

At least ten counts were recorded for this clone. The chain recombines TRBV6-5 with TRBJ1-2; the D gene is possibly TRBD1 (6 bases). The CDR3 is 16 residues long. CDR1 is MNHEY, CDR2 SVGAGI, per germline. The ends were cut back, 0 bases at V and 3 bases at J, with 14 bases in the middle. The CDR3 region is CASSYSNRAFYYGYTF. Written as DNA, the CDR3 is TGTGCCAGCAGTTACTCGAACAGGGCGTTTTACTATGGCTACACCTTC.

The J gene is TRBJ2-7, the V gene TRBV14; TRBD2 is a possible D gene (5 bases). V was shortened by 4 bases and J by 11 bases, with 18 bases between the two germline ends. The CDR3 has 13 amino acids. Per the germline V gene, CDR1 is SGHDN and CDR2 is FVKESK. CDR3 coding DNA: TGTGCCAGCAGCCTACAACCCCGAACAGCGGAGTACTTC. This translates into CASSLQPRTAEYF.

In regard to this clone: Within the sample, other DNA sequences also encode this same CDR3. J is TRBJ2-2 and V is TRBV3-1 (or the pseudogene TRBV3-2); D may be TRBD2 (5 bases). Trimming removed 1 base at V and 5 bases at J, with 8 bases between. The V gene's germline CDR1 is LGHDT and CDR2 YNNKEL (reference sequence). This CDR3 is 14 amino acids long. CDR3 sequence: CASSQVRGTGELFF. The CDR3 region has the DNA TGTGCCAGCAGCCAAGTTCGGGGAACCGGGGAGCTGTTTTTT.

V is TRBV5-1 and J is TRBJ1-1, with TRBD1 matching over 7 bases. After removal of 4 bases from V and 2 bases from J, the junction contained 8 bases not matched to a gene. This CDR3 contains 15 residues. Per germline, CDR1 SGHRS and CDR2 YFSETQ. The CDR3 here is CASSPQDRSNTEAFF. DNA of the CDR3: TGCGCCAGCAGCCCCCAGGACAGGAGCAACACTGAAGCTTTCTTT.

V usage is TRBV27 and J usage is TRBJ2-7, with 10 positions matching TRBD2. This CDR3 is 15 amino acids long. Germline trimming cut 6 bases from V and 3 bases from J; bases unmatched to any gene: 8. In germline, CDR1 is MNHEY, CDR2 SMNVEV (reference sequence). The CDR3 reads CASSRLAGRIYEQYF. In nucleotides, the CDR3 is TGTGCCAGCAGCCGACTAGCGGGTAGGATCTACGAGCAGTACTTC.

This rearrangement joins TRBV7-8 to TRBJ1-2; unclear D gene. CDR3 length: 13 residues. In germline, CDR1 is SGHVS, CDR2 FQNEAQ. V gave up 5 bases and J gave up 7 bases, with 14 bases separating them. The chain's CDR3 is CASSPDGERGYTF. In DNA form, the CDR3 reads TGTGCCAGCAGCCCCGACGGGGAACGTGGCTACACCTTC.

The chain has TRBV11-2 and TRBJ2-1, with 7 bases matching TRBD2. Per germline, CDR1 SGHAT and CDR2 FQNNGV. The CDR3 runs 18 residues. Trimming cost V 2 bases and J 5 bases; bases outside gene matches: 15. CDR3 loop: CASSLLGGSKILNNEQFF. The CDR3 DNA follows: TGTGCCAGCAGCTTATTAGGCGGGAGCAAGATCCTAAACAATGAGCAGTTCTTC. The whole variable domain, remainder taken from reference TRBV11-2 and TRBJ2-1, is EAGVAQSPRYKIIEKRQSVAFWCNPISGHATLYWYQQILGQGPKLLIQFQNNGVVDDSQLPKDRFSAERLKGVDSTLKIQPAKLEDSAVYLCASSLLGGSKILNNEQFFGPGTRLTVL.

The gene calls are TRBV10-1 and TRBJ2-1; 7 bases are shared with TRBD1. Germline V gene lookup returns CDR1 WNHNN and CDR2 SYGVQD (reference sequence). The CDR3 is made up of 13 amino acids. The ends lost 4 bases at V and 15 bases at J; junction bases unmatched: 12. The CDR3 bases are TGCGCCAGCAGTGTCTCAAACAGGGGCCTAGCGTTCTTC. Protein product: CASSVSNRGLAFF.

The gene calls are TRBV7-2 and TRBJ1-1, with TRBD1 identical over 8 bases. The germline gives CDR1 SGHTA, CDR2 FQGNSA. The CDR3 loop spans 14 amino acids. The V and J ends lost 5 bases and 3 bases, in that order; junction bases with no gene match: 5. CDR3 sequence reads: CASSVQGGHTEAFF. CDR3 bases: TGTGCCAGCAGCGTACAGGGGGGACACACTGAAGCTTTCTTT.

The V and J genes are TRBV5-6 and TRBJ2-7; 10 nucleotides match TRBD1. The V and J ends lost 4 bases and 5 bases, in that order; junction bases with no gene match: 9. The length of the CDR3 is 15 residues. Germline V gives CDR1 SGHDT, CDR2 YYEEEE. CDR3 coding DNA: TGTGCCAGCAGCGTCCCGGGACAGGGGAACGACGAGCAGTACTTC. This gives the protein CASSVPGQGNDEQYF.

The rearrangement joins TRBV7-9 to TRBJ1-4, with a tentative D call TRBD1 (5 bases). This CDR3 is built from 14 residues. The ends were cut back, 5 bases at V and 4 bases at J, with 11 bases in the middle. Looked up from germline, CDR1 is SEHNR and CDR2 is FQNEAQ (reference sequence). CDR3 sequence reads: CASSRAGLNEKLFF. The CDR3 DNA follows: TGTGCCAGCAGCCGGGCAGGGCTTAATGAAAAACTGTTTTTT.

The chain links TRBV7-7 to TRBJ2-7; 7 bases fit TRBD1. The ends lost 4 bases at V and 2 bases at J; junction bases unmatched: 17. This CDR3 spans 18 amino acids. Germline assignment: CDR1 SSHAT and CDR2 FNYEAQ (reference sequence). The CDR3 bases are TGTGCCAGCAGCTCCCGTACCCAACAGGGGACATCTACCTACGAGCAGTACTTC. This gives the protein CASSSRTQQGTSTYEQYF.

The V call is TRBV21-1, the J call TRBJ1-2. TRBV21-1 is classified as a pseudogene. CDR3 size: 14 residues. The CDR3 nucleotides read TGTGCCAGCAGCAACGGGGGGCCTAACTATGGCTACACCTTC. This encodes CASSNGGPNYGYTF.

This chain links TRBV6-2 or TRBV6-3 with TRBJ2-7; D perhaps matches TRBD1 (6 bases). Germline loops: CDR1 MNHEY, CDR2 SVGEGT. This CDR3 spans 14 amino acids. V lost 2 bases and J 6 bases, leaving 14 bases between the germline ends. The DNA of the CDR3 is TGTGCCAGCAGTTACACCCGGACAGCTATCGAGCAGTACTTC. Translated, it gives CASSYTRTAIEQYF.